This entry lists 25 T cell receptor beta chains sequenced from one sample in a study of cytomegalovirus exposure and HLA in healthy donors. The PCR employed 60 Vbeta primers together with 13 Jbeta primers. Profiled with immunoSEQ multiplex PCR; TCRdb holds only in-frame clones, not every one. The repertoire table contains about 210,000 clones. The material sequenced was PBMCs. Every receptor here comes from a woman aged 30 to 39 in good health and CMV-seropositive.

The gene calls are TRBV7-6 and TRBJ1-4; D gene ambiguous. The V gene's germline CDR1 is SGHVS and CDR2 FNYEAQ. The CDR3 sequence is 15 residues long. Trimming removed 6 bases at V and 3 bases at J, with 14 bases between. Written as DNA, the CDR3 is TGTGCCAGCAGATTAACCCCAGTCTCTAATGAAAAACTGTTTTTT. It codes for CASRLTPVSNEKLFF.

This chain links TRBV2 with TRBJ2-5; possibly TRBD1 for D (6 bases). CDR3 length: 19 residues. Trimming cost V 3 bases and J 1 base, with 24 bases left between them. CDR1 is SNHLY and CDR2 is FYNNEI in the germline V gene. The DNA of the CDR3 is TGTGCCAGCAGTGATCCGTACGCCAGGGGCCGAAATATCCAAGAGACCCAGTACTTC. This codes for CASSDPYARGRNIQETQYF. Filled out from reference TRBV2 and TRBJ2-5, the complete variable domain reads EPEVTQTPSHQVTQMGQEVILRCVPISNHLYFYWYRQILGQKVEFLVSFYNNEISEKSEIFDDQFSVERPDGSNFTLKIRSTKLEDSAMYFCASSDPYARGRNIQETQYFGPGTRLLVL.

The V gene is TRBV5-1, the J gene TRBJ1-6; TRBD1 might be the D (5 bases). Germline-derived CDR1 and CDR2 are SGHRS and YFSETQ. The CDR3 runs to 15 residues. Trimming removed 3 bases from V and 6 bases from J, with 13 bases in between. CDR3 amino acids: CASSYGAGANSPLHF. CDR3 bases: TGCGCCAGCAGCTATGGGGCAGGCGCTAATTCACCCCTCCACTTT.

V gene TRBV11-2 combines with J gene TRBJ1-1, with D hard to call. Germline CDR1 SGHAT, CDR2 FQNNGV. This CDR3 is 13 amino acids long. V dropped 2 bases and J dropped 2 bases, with 6 bases sitting between them. The CDR3 sequence: CASSLTTNTEAFF. CDR3 DNA sequence: TGTGCCAGCAGCTTAACGACTAACACTGAAGCTTTCTTT.

This chain connects TRBV10-2 to TRBJ1-4; perhaps TRBD1 as D (5 bases). CDR1 and CDR2 (germline): WSHSY, SAAADI. V was clipped by 2 bases and J by 6 bases, with 16 bases between them. The CDR3 runs to 16 residues. The CDR3 bases are TGCGCCAGCAGTGAGCCCCTGGGGGGATGGGATGAAAAACTGTTTTTT. It codes for CASSEPLGGWDEKLFF.

This sequence joins TRBV27 and TRBJ2-7; perhaps TRBD2 as D (6 bases). Per the germline V gene, CDR1 is MNHEY and CDR2 is SMNVEV (reference sequence). The V end was cut by 0 bases, the J end by 1 base, with 10 bases between. This CDR3 is 15 amino acids long. The CDR3 spells CASSLSNGGSYEQYF. CDR3 sequence (DNA): TGTGCCAGCAGTTTATCGAACGGGGGATCCTACGAGCAGTACTTC.

CDR3 DNA: TGTGCCAGCAGCTTAACGGGACAGGTCTCTGGAAACACCATATATTTT. This encodes CASSLTGQVSGNTIYF. The V gene is TRBV7-9, the J gene TRBJ1-3; 8 bases are shared with TRBD1. Germline CDR1 is SEHNR and CDR2 is FQNEAQ (reference sequence). Losses at the gene ends were 2 bases for V and 0 bases for J; bases not matched to a gene: 3. The CDR3 loop spans 16 amino acids.

The chain links TRBV5-4 to TRBJ2-6, with TRBD2 identical over 7 bases. The CDR3 is 16 residues long. Losses at the gene ends were 0 bases for V and 2 bases for J; bases not matched to a gene: 2. From germline, CDR1 is SGHNT and CDR2 YYREEE (reference sequence). In DNA, the CDR3 is TGTGCCAGCAGCTTGGTCGCGGGAGCTGGGGCCAACGTCCTGACTTTC. Amino acid sequence: CASSLVAGAGANVLTF.

V gene TRBV19 combines with J gene TRBJ2-3; the match to TRBD2 covers 7 bases. Germline CDR1 reads LNHDA; CDR2 reads SQIVND (reference sequence). The V gene end was trimmed by 5 bases and the J gene end by 2 bases; junction bases not matched to a gene: 7. The CDR3 sequence is 15 residues long. The CDR3 DNA follows: TGTGCCAGTAGTTCCCGACTAGCAATCACAGATACGCAGTATTTT. This codes for CASSSRLAITDTQYF.

The chain recombines TRBV28 with TRBJ1-2; 8 bases match TRBD1. V dropped 4 bases and J dropped 7; count of bases not matched to a gene: 8. The CDR3 is 14 amino acids. From germline, CDR1 is MDHEN and CDR2 SYDVKM. Here the CDR3 DNA reads TGTGCCAGCAGTTCTAGGAGACAGGGGAGTGGCTACACCTTC. Translation: CASSSRRQGSGYTF.

The CDR3 sequence is CASRPAGANVLTF. The CDR3 DNA follows: TGTGCCAGCAGACCGGCTGGGGCCAACGTCCTGACTTTC. The gene calls are TRBV27 and TRBJ2-6; D gene ambiguous. The CDR3 sequence is 13 residues long. V lost 6 bases, J lost 2 bases, and 5 bases lay in between. Looked up from germline, CDR1 is MNHEY and CDR2 is SMNVEV (reference sequence).

The chain combines TRBV5-1 with TRBJ2-3; D might be TRBD1 (6 bases). Per the germline V gene, CDR1 is SGHRS and CDR2 is YFSETQ. This CDR3 has 14 residues. V lost 1 base to trimming and J lost 4 bases, with 10 bases between them. The chain's CDR3 is CASSLLPGADTQYF. The CDR3 region has the DNA TGCGCCAGCAGCTTGTTGCCAGGGGCAGATACGCAGTATTTT.

The chain recombines TRBV5-1 with TRBJ2-5; 13 bases align to TRBD2. The CDR3 length is 17 residues. Trimming took 0 bases from V and 5 from J; bases not matched to a gene: 7. The germline CDR1 and CDR2 sequences are SGHRS and YFSETQ. In DNA, the CDR3 is TGCGCCAGCAGCTTGGCCCGCGGACTAGCGGGGGAGGAGACCCAGTACTTC. This sequence encodes CASSLARGLAGEETQYF.

The chain couples TRBV5-6 to TRBJ1-1, with a weak D call TRBD1 (5 bases). The CDR3 runs 16 residues. Germline assignment: CDR1 SGHDT and CDR2 YYEEEE. Trimming took 3 bases from V and 0 from J, leaving 15 bases between them. In DNA, the CDR3 is TGTGCCAGCAGCTCGATTCGGGGGAATATGAACACTGAAGCTTTCTTT. Protein product: CASSSIRGNMNTEAFF.

The chain uses TRBV12-5 and TRBJ2-5, with TRBD2 matching 8 bases. Germline V gene sequence: CDR1 LGHNT, CDR2 FRNRAP. The CDR3 extends over 14 amino acids. V dropped 2 bases and J dropped 4; count of bases not matched to a gene: 3. The DNA for the CDR3 is TGTGCTAGTGGTTTGACACGGGGGGGAGAGACCCAGTACTTC. Translating gives CASGLTRGGETQYF.

V gene TRBV5-1 combines with J gene TRBJ1-2, with TRBD1 matching 8 bases. The V segment lost 2 bases and the J segment 3 bases; nucleotides outside the gene matches: 9. Germline-derived CDR1 and CDR2 are SGHRS and YFSETQ. The CDR3 runs 16 residues. The DNA of the CDR3 is TGCGCCAGCAGCTTTACTGGACAGGGCTTGGACTATGGCTACACCTTC. This translates into CASSFTGQGLDYGYTF. The full variable domain, completed using reference TRBV5-1 and TRBJ1-2, is KAGVTQTPRYLIKTRGQQVTLSCSPISGHRSVSWYQQTPGQGLQFLFEYFSETQRNKGNFPGRFSGRQFSNSRSEMNVSTLELGDSALYLCASSFTGQGLDYGYTFGSGTRLTVV.

V gene TRBV4-1 combines with J gene TRBJ2-3; 10 positions agree with TRBD1. The CDR3 length is 15 residues. V shed 4 bases and J 3 bases; nucleotides not matched to a gene: 4. Germline values: CDR1 MGHRA, CDR2 YSYEKL. CDR3 in DNA: TGCGCCAGCAGCCTGGGACAGGGGAGAACAGATACGCAGTATTTT. Protein product: CASSLGQGRTDTQYF.

The J gene is TRBJ1-4, the V gene TRBV6-1, with 8 positions matching TRBD1. Germline V gene data show CDR1 as MNHNS and CDR2 as SASEGT. The V segment lost 2 bases and the J segment 8 bases; nucleotides outside the gene matches: 16. This CDR3 comprises 18 residues. CDR3 nucleotides: TGTGCCAGCAGTGAAAGCCCCGGACAGGGAGATAAGCGGGAAAAACTGTTTTTT. It is translated as CASSESPGQGDKREKLFF.

This chain joins TRBV4-1 and TRBJ2-2; 14 bases line up with TRBD2. Germline V gene sequence: CDR1 MGHRA, CDR2 YSYEKL. The CDR3 totals 20 residues. The V and J ends lost 8 bases and 4 bases, in that order; junction bases with no gene match: 18. This CDR3 reads CASSLVALTSGRGGTGELFF. The CDR3 coding sequence is TGCGCCAGCTCTCTTGTTGCTTTGACTAGCGGGAGGGGTGGCACCGGGGAGCTGTTTTTT.

V is TRBV14 and J is TRBJ2-7, with 12 bases aligning to TRBD2. CDR3 length: 17 residues. V lost 3 bases and J lost 7; bases outside the gene matches: 13. Germline lookup yields CDR1 SGHDN and CDR2 FVKESK. The CDR3 region has the DNA TGTGCCAGCAGCCATCACACTGGACTAGCGGGATCAGGGGAGCAGTACTTC. Translated: CASSHHTGLAGSGEQYF.

The V and J genes are TRBV4-2 and TRBJ1-2, with 8 bases fitting TRBD1. This CDR3 has 16 amino acids. With V trimmed by 3 bases and J by 3 bases, 9 bases remained unmatched. The germline CDR1 and CDR2 sequences are LGHNA and YNFKEQ. The CDR3 spells CASSQEGRGQDYGYTF. Written as DNA, the CDR3 is TGTGCCAGCAGCCAGGAAGGTCGGGGACAGGACTATGGCTACACCTTC.

Worth noting for this clone: This same CDR3 is encoded by further DNA sequences in the sample. The chain links TRBV7-9 to TRBJ2-7; maybe TRBD2 (5 bases). The CDR3 has 14 amino acids. V was pared by 3 bases and J by 3 bases, with 12 bases between. Germline V gene data show CDR1 as SEHNR and CDR2 as FQNEAQ (reference sequence). The CDR3: CASSLTGTFYEQYF. The CDR3, as DNA: TGTGCCAGCAGCTTGACGGGAACCTTCTACGAGCAGTACTTC.

The V gene is TRBV30, the J gene TRBJ2-5; 9 bases agree with TRBD2. Germline loops: CDR1 GTSNPN, CDR2 SVGIG (reference sequence). The CDR3 is made up of 16 amino acids. V was clipped by 0 bases and J by 4 bases; unmatched bases: 9. The CDR3 coding sequence is TGTGCCTGGAGTGTACTGGGTAGCGGGAGTACAGAGACCCAGTACTTC. Translating it yields CAWSVLGSGSTETQYF.

The chain carries TRBV11-2 and TRBJ2-7, with a weak D call TRBD1 (5 bases). V gave up 2 bases and J gave up 2 bases, with 16 bases separating them. Germline CDR1 and CDR2: SGHAT and FQNNGV. The CDR3 loop spans 16 amino acids. The CDR3 DNA is TGTGCCAGCAGCTTATCGGGTGCAGGGTACCCCTACGAGCAGTACTTC. Amino acids: CASSLSGAGYPYEQYF.

Notes on this clone: One end of the junction varies from germline; a read error may be responsible. This CDR3 reads CASGLFWDALAPPGEQYF. CDR3 bases: TGTGCCAGCGGCTTATTTTGGGATGCACTAGCCCCACCGGGGGAGCAGTACTTC. V usage is TRBV7-2 and J usage is TRBJ2-7, with D maybe TRBD2 (6 bases). The CDR3 totals 18 residues. From germline, CDR1 is SGHTA and CDR2 FQGNSA.